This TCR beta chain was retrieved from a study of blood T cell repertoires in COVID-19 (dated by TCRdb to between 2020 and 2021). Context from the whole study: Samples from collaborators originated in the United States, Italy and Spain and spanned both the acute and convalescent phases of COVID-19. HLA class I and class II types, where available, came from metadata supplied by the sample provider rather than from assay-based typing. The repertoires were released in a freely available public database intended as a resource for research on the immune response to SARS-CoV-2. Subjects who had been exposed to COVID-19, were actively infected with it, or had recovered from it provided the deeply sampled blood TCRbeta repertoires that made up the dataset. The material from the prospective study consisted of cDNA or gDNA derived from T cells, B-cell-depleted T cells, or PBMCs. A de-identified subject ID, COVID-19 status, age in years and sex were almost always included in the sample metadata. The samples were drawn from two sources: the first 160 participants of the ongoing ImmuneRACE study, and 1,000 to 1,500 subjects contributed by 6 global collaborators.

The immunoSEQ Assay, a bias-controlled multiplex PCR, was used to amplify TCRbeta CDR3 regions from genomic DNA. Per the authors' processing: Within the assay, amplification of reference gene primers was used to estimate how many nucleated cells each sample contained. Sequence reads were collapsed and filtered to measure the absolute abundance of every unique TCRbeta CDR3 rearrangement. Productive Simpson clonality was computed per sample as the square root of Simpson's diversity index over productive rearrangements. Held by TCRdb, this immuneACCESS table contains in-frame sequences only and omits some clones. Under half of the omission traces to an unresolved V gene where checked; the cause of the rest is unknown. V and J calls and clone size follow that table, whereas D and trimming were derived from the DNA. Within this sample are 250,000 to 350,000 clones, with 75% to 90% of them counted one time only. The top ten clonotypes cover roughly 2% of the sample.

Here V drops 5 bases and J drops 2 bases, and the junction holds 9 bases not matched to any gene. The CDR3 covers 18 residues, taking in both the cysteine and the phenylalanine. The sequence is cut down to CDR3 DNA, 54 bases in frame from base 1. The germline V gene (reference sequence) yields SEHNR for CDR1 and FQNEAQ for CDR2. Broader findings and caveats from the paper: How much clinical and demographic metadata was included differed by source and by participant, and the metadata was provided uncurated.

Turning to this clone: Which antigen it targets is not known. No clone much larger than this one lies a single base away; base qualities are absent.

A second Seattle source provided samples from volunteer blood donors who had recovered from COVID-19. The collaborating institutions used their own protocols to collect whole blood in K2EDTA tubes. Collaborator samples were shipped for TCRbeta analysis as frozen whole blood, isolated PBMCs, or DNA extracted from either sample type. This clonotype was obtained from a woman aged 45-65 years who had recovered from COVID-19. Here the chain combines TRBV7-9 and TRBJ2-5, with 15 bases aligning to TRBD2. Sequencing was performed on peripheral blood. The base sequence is TGTGCCAGCAGCCGGCCCGGACTAGCGGGAGGGAAGCAAGAGACCCAGTACTTC. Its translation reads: CASSRPGLAGGKQETQYF.